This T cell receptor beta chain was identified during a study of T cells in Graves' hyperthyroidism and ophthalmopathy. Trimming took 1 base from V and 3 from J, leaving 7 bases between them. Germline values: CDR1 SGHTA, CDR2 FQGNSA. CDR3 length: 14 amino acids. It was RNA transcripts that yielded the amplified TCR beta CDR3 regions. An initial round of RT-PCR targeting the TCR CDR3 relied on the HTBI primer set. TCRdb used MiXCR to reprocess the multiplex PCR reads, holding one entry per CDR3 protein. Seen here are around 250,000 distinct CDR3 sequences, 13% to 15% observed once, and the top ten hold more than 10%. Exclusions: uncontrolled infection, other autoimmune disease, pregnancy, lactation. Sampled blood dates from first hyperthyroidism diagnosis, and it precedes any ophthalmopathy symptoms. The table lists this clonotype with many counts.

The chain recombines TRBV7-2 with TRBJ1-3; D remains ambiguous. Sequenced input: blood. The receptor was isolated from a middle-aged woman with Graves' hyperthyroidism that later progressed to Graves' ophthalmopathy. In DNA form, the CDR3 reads TGTGCCAGCAGCTTAGGGTCAGGTGGAAACACCATATATTTT. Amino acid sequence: CASSLGSGGNTIYF.